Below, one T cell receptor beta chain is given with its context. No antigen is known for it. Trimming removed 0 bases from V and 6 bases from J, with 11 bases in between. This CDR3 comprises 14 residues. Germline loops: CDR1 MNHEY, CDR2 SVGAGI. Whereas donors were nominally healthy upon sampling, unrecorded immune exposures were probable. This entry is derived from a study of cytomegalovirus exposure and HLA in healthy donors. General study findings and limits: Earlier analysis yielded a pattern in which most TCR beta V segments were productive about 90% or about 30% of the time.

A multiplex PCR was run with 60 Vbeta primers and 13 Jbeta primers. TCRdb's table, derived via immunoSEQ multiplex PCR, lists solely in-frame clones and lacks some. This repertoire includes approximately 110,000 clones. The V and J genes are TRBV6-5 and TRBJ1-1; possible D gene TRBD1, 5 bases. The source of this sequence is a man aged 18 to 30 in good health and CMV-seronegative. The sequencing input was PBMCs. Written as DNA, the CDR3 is TGTGCCAGCAGTTACTCGGGGCCCCGGGCTGAAGCTTTCTTT. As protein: CASSYSGPRAEAFF.